This T cell receptor (beta chain) is from a study of beta chain features in type 1 diabetes. Study overall: Examination of sorted cells across all samples involved about 100,000,000 cells.

The CDR3 has 15 residues. Trimming took 3 bases from V and 0 from J; bases not matched to a gene: 2. CDR1 and CDR2 (germline): MDHEN, SYDVKM. Naive, central memory, regulatory and stem cell-like memory cells within the CD4+ compartment were sorted using CD45RO/CCR7/CD25/CD127/CD95/CD27. About this clone itself: The antigen is undetermined.

Isolated RNA was reverse transcribed in full, so expressed TCRB transcripts were sequenced. The repertoire was sequenced with immunoSEQ multiplex PCR; TCRdb's copy has only in-frame clones and lacks some. The data contain 250,000 or so clones, roughly 70% of them singletons. General study findings and limits: Among type 1 diabetes patients, VDJ junctions had fewer insertions and more deletions.

The sequence was collected from a man between 25 and 39 years old in good health. Sequenced input: naive CD4+ T cells from blood. V usage is TRBV28 and J usage is TRBJ2-1; 7 bases align to TRBD2. The CDR3 is CASSFGGSSYNEQFF. The CDR3 DNA follows: TGTGCCAGCAGTTTTGGCGGGAGCTCCTACAATGAGCAGTTCTTC.